A single sample gave rise to the 24 T cell receptor beta chains below, sequenced in a study of T-cell reconstitution after alpha-beta-depleted transplantation in children. A TCRbeta library incorporating unique molecular identifiers was prepared. MiXCR, run by TCRdb on the PCR reads, gives a single entry per CDR3 protein. The sample lists hundreds of thousands of distinct CDR3 sequences; less than 20% were seen once. The material sequenced was PBMCs, mostly from graft donor cells, taken 360 days after TCRalphabeta/CD19-depleted stem cell transplant. These receptor sequences come from a male patient younger than 18 who had a stem cell transplant for acute lymphoblastic leukemia, so the T cells may come from the graft donor.

The rearrangement joins TRBV5-7 to TRBJ1-1; TRBD1 agrees at 7 bases. TRBV5-7 is an ORF, with its function uncertain. The CDR3 covers 12 residues. Unmatched junction bases numbered 5, after V lost 1 base and J lost 11 bases. The CDR3 here is CASSLSTGKAFF. The DNA of the CDR3 is TGTGCCAGCAGCTTGTCGACAGGGAAGGCTTTCTTT.

The rearrangement joins TRBV11-2 to TRBJ2-2, with TRBD2 matching 7 bases. Germline CDR1 SGHAT, CDR2 FQNNGV. V shed 5 bases, J shed 5 bases, and the junction held 11 bases outside the gene matches. The CDR3 sequence is 16 residues long. CDR3 in DNA: TGTGCCAGCAGCCCACCCCGGGGGGTTCCTACCGGGGAGCTGTTTTTT. Amino acids: CASSPPRGVPTGELFF.

This clonotype came up a few times. The rearrangement uses TRBV20-1 and TRBJ1-2, with TRBD1 as a possible D gene (5 bases). Germline V gives CDR1 DFQATT, CDR2 SNEGSKA (reference sequence). V gave up 3 bases and J gave up 0 bases, with 8 bases separating them. This CDR3 contains 13 residues. CDR3 sequence reads: CSASFRANYGYTF. The DNA of the CDR3 is TGCAGTGCTAGTTTCAGGGCTAACTATGGCTACACCTTC.

This chain links TRBV3-1 with TRBJ2-5; D is unresolved. Trimming took off 0 bases at V and 1 base at J, with 12 bases between the two ends. The CDR3 has 16 residues. Germline V gene lookup returns CDR1 LGHDT and CDR2 YNNKEL (reference sequence). CDR3 in amino acids: CASSQDQQQLQETQYF. The CDR3 DNA reads as TGTGCCAGCAGCCAAGATCAACAACAGCTCCAAGAGACCCAGTACTTC.

This clonotype was seen more than once but under ten times. The V call is TRBV29-1, the J call TRBJ1-6; D possibly corresponds to TRBD1 (5 bases). The V end was cut by 5 bases, the J end by 7 bases, with 12 bases between. The germline gives CDR1 SQVTM, CDR2 ANQGSEA. The CDR3 totals 13 residues. CDR3 amino acids: CSVKAGTNSPLHF. DNA for the CDR3: TGCAGCGTTAAAGCCGGGACCAATTCACCCCTCCACTTT.

This clonotype was picked up a small number of times. This sequence joins TRBV7-9 and TRBJ2-1, with 8 bases that match TRBD2. V was pared by 6 bases and J by 7 bases, with 5 bases of the junction left unmatched. Germline lookup yields CDR1 SEHNR and CDR2 FQNEAQ (reference sequence). This CDR3 comprises 13 residues. The CDR3 reads CASRAGAGNEQFF. For the CDR3, the DNA is TGTGCCAGCAGAGCGGGAGCGGGGAATGAGCAGTTCTTC.

V usage is TRBV5-1 and J usage is TRBJ2-1; 15 bases are shared with TRBD2. The CDR3 is 16 residues long. The V segment lost 2 bases and the J segment 7 bases; nucleotides outside the gene matches: 4. In germline, CDR1 is SGHRS, CDR2 YFSETQ. CDR3 sequence reads: CASSLRTSGRANEQFF. The CDR3 region has the DNA TGCGCCAGCAGCTTAAGGACTAGCGGGAGGGCGAATGAGCAGTTCTTC. Looking up the rest from reference TRBV5-1 and TRBJ2-1 gives the full variable domain: KAGVTQTPRYLIKTRGQQVTLSCSPISGHRSVSWYQQTPGQGLQFLFEYFSETQRNKGNFPGRFSGRQFSNSRSEMNVSTLELGDSALYLCASSLRTSGRANEQFFGPGTRLTVL.

This clonotype was counted a few times. This chain joins TRBV5-1 and TRBJ1-2, with a weak D call TRBD1 (5 bases). This CDR3 is 14 amino acids long. From germline, CDR1 is SGHRS and CDR2 YFSETQ. V lost 0 bases and J 4 bases, leaving 10 bases between the germline ends. DNA of the CDR3: TGCGCCAGCAGCTTGGCCCAGGGACGCTATGGCTACACCTTC. It specifies CASSLAQGRYGYTF.

This chain uses TRBV4-1 with TRBJ1-1, with D unclear. The V gene lost 5 bases and the J gene lost 5 bases, with 15 bases spanning the gap. The CDR3 has 14 residues. In germline, CDR1 is MGHRA, CDR2 YSYEKL. CDR3 sequence reads: CASSTPPKGTEAFF. The CDR3 DNA sequence: TGCGCCAGCAGCACGCCCCCGAAAGGGACTGAAGCTTTCTTT.

This clonotype was seen a few times. The chain recombines TRBV29-1 with TRBJ2-7, with 14 bases aligning to TRBD2. The length of the CDR3 is 19 residues. The trim removed 3 bases at V and 0 bases at J, leaving 13 bases unmatched. Germline V gives CDR1 SQVTM, CDR2 ANQGSEA. CDR3 in amino acids: CSVDPLRTSGRRPSYEQYF. The CDR3 DNA follows: TGCAGCGTTGACCCCCTCCGGACTAGCGGGAGGCGTCCCTCCTACGAGCAGTACTTC.

This chain connects TRBV7-6 to TRBJ2-7; the D call may be TRBD1 or TRBD2 (5 bases each). V lost 1 base to trimming and J lost 7 bases, with 20 bases between them. Germline V gene sequence: CDR1 SGHVS, CDR2 FNYEAQ. The length of the CDR3 is 16 residues. In DNA form, the CDR3 reads TGTGCCAGCAGCTTAGGGCTAGCTGGGGCCCCTAGAGAGCAGTACTTC. Translating it yields CASSLGLAGAPREQYF.

This clonotype was seen at least ten times. V is TRBV7-7 and J is TRBJ2-7, with 10 bases aligning to TRBD2. The CDR3 runs to 15 residues. V shed 5 bases and J 5 bases; nucleotides not matched to a gene: 9. The germline gives CDR1 SSHAT, CDR2 FNYEAQ (reference sequence). The CDR3 DNA sequence: TGTGCCAGCAGCCGCGGGGGGACTAGCGCCCACGAGCAGTACTTC. Protein sequence: CASSRGGTSAHEQYF.

This clonotype was counted a few times. The chain is built from TRBV28 and TRBJ2-5; D perhaps matches TRBD2 (6 bases). With 6 bases removed from V and 5 bases from J, the gap between germline ends came to 13 bases. The V gene's germline CDR1 is MDHEN and CDR2 SYDVKM. The CDR3 contains 13 residues. CDR3 sequence reads: CASSSTSWETQYF. CDR3 nucleotide sequence: TGTGCCAGCAGCAGCACTAGCTGGGAGACCCAGTACTTC.

This clonotype was detected a few times. The chain links TRBV7-9 to TRBJ2-7; 7 nucleotides agree with TRBD1. This CDR3 comprises 15 residues. Unmatched junction bases numbered 9, after V lost 7 bases and J lost 0 bases. Germline-derived CDR1 and CDR2 are SEHNR and FQNEAQ (reference sequence). The CDR3, as DNA: TGTGCCAGCAAAATGGGACAGACGAGCTCCTACGAGCAGTACTTC. This encodes CASKMGQTSSYEQYF.

This clonotype was counted only a few times. V usage is TRBV6-1 and J usage is TRBJ2-7; a possible D gene is TRBD1 (6 bases). Germline CDR1 MNHNS, CDR2 SASEGT. V was trimmed by 0 bases and J by 4 bases, leaving 16 bases between them. The CDR3 contains 16 residues. The CDR3 coding sequence is TGTGCCAGCAGTGAAGCGGTGGGACAAAAATTGTACGAGCAGTACTTC. Amino acids: CASSEAVGQKLYEQYF.

The genes are TRBV7-9 and TRBJ2-5; 10 positions agree with TRBD2. Germline CDR1 is SEHNR and CDR2 is FQNEAQ (reference sequence). V gave up 0 bases and J gave up 5 bases; unmatched junction bases: 6. The CDR3 runs to 16 residues. CDR3 DNA: TGTGCCAGCAGCTTAGCCCTAGCGGGAGTTCAGGAGACCCAGTACTTC. As protein: CASSLALAGVQETQYF.

This rearrangement joins TRBV19 to TRBJ2-7; a possible D gene is TRBD1 (5 bases). V gave up 1 base and J gave up 2 bases, with 12 bases separating them. CDR1 is LNHDA and CDR2 is SQIVND in the germline V gene (reference sequence). There are 15 residues in the CDR3. CDR3 sequence (DNA): TGTGCCAGTAGTATAGTACAGGCCCCGACCTACGAGCAGTACTTC. This gives the protein CASSIVQAPTYEQYF.

This clonotype was detected ten times or more. The chain employs TRBV5-1 and TRBJ2-2; the match to TRBD1 covers 9 bases. V lost 7 bases to trimming and J lost 0 bases; unmatched junction nucleotides: 1. CDR1 and CDR2 from the germline V gene are SGHRS and YFSETQ. This CDR3 region has 14 residues. This chain's CDR3 is CASGDRANTGELFF. In DNA form, the CDR3 reads TGCGCCAGCGGGGACAGGGCGAACACCGGGGAGCTGTTTTTT.

V and J are TRBV12-3 or TRBV12-4 and TRBJ2-1; D ambiguous. The CDR3 totals 13 residues. V was shortened by 5 bases and J by 6 bases, with 11 bases between the two germline ends. The CDR3 bases are TGTGCCAGCAGTCCCTGGGTAGGCAATGAGCAGTTCTTC. This encodes CASSPWVGNEQFF.

This clonotype occurred a few times. The chain recombines TRBV7-8 with TRBJ1-5; D perhaps matches TRBD1 (6 bases). The germline gives CDR1 SGHVS, CDR2 FQNEAQ. V lost 2 bases to trimming and J lost 4 bases, with 18 bases between them. The CDR3 is 17 amino acids. The CDR3 DNA follows: TGTGCCAGCAGCTTACCCCCCGGTAACAGGGTGAATCAGCCCCAGCATTTT. Translated: CASSLPPGNRVNQPQHF.

The chain carries TRBV7-9 and TRBJ2-3, with TRBD2 matching over 8 bases. Germline CDR1 SEHNR, CDR2 FQNEAQ (reference sequence). The junction had 3 bases not matched to a gene; V was cut back by 2 bases and J by 2 bases. The CDR3 sequence is 15 residues long. The CDR3 nucleotides read TGTGCCAGCAGCTTATCTAGCGGGCTCACAGATACGCAGTATTTT. It yields the protein CASSLSSGLTDTQYF.

This chain uses TRBV15 with TRBJ1-1, with 7 bases fitting TRBD1. Germline V CDR1 and CDR2: LNHNV, YYDKDF (reference sequence). Trimming took 0 bases from V and 4 from J; bases not matched to a gene: 8. This CDR3 has 16 residues. CDR3 region: CATSRDRGSSFTEAFF. The DNA for the CDR3 is TGTGCCACCAGCAGAGACAGGGGGTCCTCCTTCACTGAAGCTTTCTTT.

This clonotype was seen repeatedly, ten times or more. CDR3 nucleotides: TGTGCCAGCAGCCACCCGGACTACGAGCAGTACTTC. Translating gives CASSHPDYEQYF. This chain uses TRBV7-9 with TRBJ2-7; D remains unclear. Trimming stripped 5 bases from V and 3 bases from J, with 8 bases between. This CDR3 comprises 12 residues. The V gene's germline CDR1 is SEHNR and CDR2 FQNEAQ (reference sequence).

This clonotype was counted at least ten times. The rearrangement uses TRBV25-1 and TRBJ2-7; TRBD2 agrees at 8 bases. The CDR3 totals 13 residues. V lost 6 bases and J lost 1; bases outside the gene matches: 2. Germline V lookup: CDR1 MGHDK, CDR2 SYGVNS. DNA for the CDR3: TGTGCCAGCAGACTAGCGGCTTCCTACGAGCAGTACTTC. Translating it yields CASRLAASYEQYF.